This T cell receptor beta chain comes out of a study of blood T cell repertoires in COVID-19. Study information: COVID-19 samples collected from the United States, Italy and Spain covered acute and convalescent phases.

The assay was immunoSEQ multiplex PCR, and TCRdb's table has in-frame clones only and misses some. The sample consists of some 150,000 clones, around four fifths of them appearing once. V dropped 5 bases and J dropped 2 bases, with 9 bases sitting between them. CDR1 and CDR2 (germline): KGHSH, LQKENI. The CDR3 extends over 14 amino acids. The study drew participants aged about 18 to 90 years from about two dozen US areas. Researchers sorted participants into cohorts using their self-reported clinical history. The clonotype was recovered from a woman in her forties or fifties in a cohort exposed to, infected with or recovered from COVID-19 (not recorded which). The specimen sequenced was PBMCs or T cells enriched from blood (not recorded which). The rearrangement joins TRBV18 to TRBJ2-2; D call uncertain. Written as DNA, the CDR3 is TGTGCCAGCTCAGAGGCGGCCAACACCGGGGAGCTGTTTTTT. Its protein product is CASSEAANTGELFF.